The 20 T cell receptor beta chains presented below share a single source sample, sequenced in a study of shared clonotypes between healthy human individuals. The naive CD8 population came from CD45RO-negative cells selected for CCR7, without terminally differentiated effector memory CD45RA+ cells. Sequencing used immunoSEQ multiplex PCR; TCRdb keeps in-frame clones, though not all of them. The sample carries 550,000 to 750,000 clones, less than 97% recorded once. Sequenced material: naive CD8+ T cells sorted from blood. The origin of the receptors is a woman in her 30s in good health.

This clone has only a few counts. The chain uses TRBV9 and TRBJ1-1, with a weak D call TRBD1 (5 bases). The CDR3 length is 13 residues. In germline, CDR1 is SGDLS, CDR2 YYNGEE. V lost 3 bases and J lost 3, with 9 bases in between. Here the CDR3 DNA reads TGTGCCAGCAGCGCAGGGAAGTACACTGAAGCTTTCTTT. Protein: CASSAGKYTEAFF.

The V call is TRBV7-9, the J call TRBJ2-1; D not resolved. CDR1 SEHNR and CDR2 FQNEAQ come from the germline V gene (reference sequence). V shed 4 bases and J shed 8 bases, with 15 bases lying between them. CDR3 length: 14 amino acids. DNA of the CDR3: TGTGCCAGCAGCTCCCGACCCGCATCACATGAGCAGTTCTTC. Amino acids: CASSSRPASHEQFF.

This chain links TRBV27 with TRBJ2-3, with TRBD2 identical over 7 bases. Germline-derived CDR1 and CDR2 are MNHEY and SMNVEV (reference sequence). Trimming at V came to 5 bases and at J to 2 bases, leaving 4 bases not matched to a gene. CDR3 size: 14 residues. DNA of the CDR3: TGTGCCAGCAGTCCAGCGGGGTCCACAGATACGCAGTATTTT. Amino acids: CASSPAGSTDTQYF.

The V gene is TRBV28, the J gene TRBJ2-7; 7 nucleotides agree with TRBD2. V dropped 3 bases and J dropped 4; count of bases not matched to a gene: 3. The germline V gene has CDR1 MDHEN and CDR2 SYDVKM. CDR3 size: 13 residues. CDR3 sequence reads: CASSFLRGYEQYF. CDR3 coding DNA: TGTGCCAGCAGTTTCTTGCGGGGGTACGAGCAGTACTTC.

The rearrangement uses TRBV27 and TRBJ1-5; possibly TRBD1 for D (5 bases). CDR3 length equals 14 residues. Per the germline V gene, CDR1 is MNHEY and CDR2 is SMNVEV (reference sequence). Trimming removed 0 bases from V and 6 bases from J, with 9 bases in between. CDR3 residues: CASSLSKQGQPQHF. The CDR3 region has the DNA TGTGCCAGCAGTTTATCCAAGCAGGGTCAGCCCCAGCATTTT.

The chain couples TRBV5-8 to TRBJ1-1, with D tentatively TRBD1 (6 bases). With 5 bases removed from V and 8 bases from J, the gap between germline ends came to 16 bases. Per germline, CDR1 SGHTS and CDR2 YDEGEE. The CDR3 runs 13 residues. The CDR3 coding sequence is TGTGCCAGCAGTCCCACAGGGATCGGCGAAGCTTTCTTT. Encoded protein: CASSPTGIGEAFF.

The CDR3 DNA reads as TGTGCCAGCAGCGTAGATCATGAAGACTACGAGCAGTACTTC. Protein: CASSVDHEDYEQYF. V is TRBV9 and J is TRBJ2-7; D gene uncertain. CDR1 SGDLS and CDR2 YYNGEE come from the germline V gene. The CDR3 consists of 14 residues. V lost 0 bases to trimming and J lost 3 bases, with 10 bases between them.

CDR3 protein: CASRGSGPEWETQYF. The CDR3 DNA is TGCGCCAGCAGGGGAAGTGGGCCAGAGTGGGAGACCCAGTACTTC. The chain joins TRBV5-1 to TRBJ2-5, with D uncertain. Trimming shortened V by 5 bases and J by 5 bases, and 19 bases separated the two germline ends. CDR3 length: 15 residues. The germline V gene encodes CDR1 SGHRS and CDR2 YFSETQ.

V usage is TRBV5-1 and J usage is TRBJ2-2; D uncertain. The CDR3 runs to 16 residues. Trimming pared 3 bases from V and 0 bases from J, leaving 12 bases between. Germline loops: CDR1 SGHRS, CDR2 YFSETQ. The CDR3 loop reads CASSSYGNTNTGELFF. CDR3 DNA: TGCGCCAGCAGCTCGTACGGAAACACGAACACCGGGGAGCTGTTTTTT.

The V and J genes are TRBV14 and TRBJ2-2, with D uncertain. The germline V gene has CDR1 SGHDN and CDR2 FVKESK. The germline V and J ends were trimmed by 1 base and 4 bases, with 4 bases remaining between them. This CDR3 contains 13 residues. CDR3 region: CASSQALTGELFF. DNA for the CDR3: TGTGCCAGCAGCCAAGCCCTCACCGGGGAGCTGTTTTTT.

The rearrangement links TRBV7-9 to TRBJ2-7; D is uncertain. The CDR3 has 15 amino acids. Trimming left V 2 bases short and J 2 bases short, with 13 bases between. Germline lookup yields CDR1 SEHNR and CDR2 FQNEAQ (reference sequence). CDR3 in amino acids: CASSLSISGAYEQYF. CDR3 DNA: TGTGCCAGCAGCTTAAGTATCAGTGGCGCCTACGAGCAGTACTTC.

For this clone: The same CDR3 arises from other DNA sequences in this sample as well. The chain combines TRBV6-1 with TRBJ2-7; no definite D call. V shed 1 base and J shed 1 base, with 5 bases lying between them. The CDR3 covers 13 residues. Germline V gene lookup returns CDR1 MNHNS and CDR2 SASEGT. The chain's CDR3 is CASSEGISYEQYF. CDR3 coding DNA: TGTGCCAGCAGTGAAGGGATATCCTACGAGCAGTACTTC.

The chain joins TRBV7-6 to TRBJ2-7; 11 positions match TRBD2. Germline assignment: CDR1 SGHVS and CDR2 FNYEAQ. CDR3 length equals 14 residues. V lost 3 bases and J lost 4; bases outside the gene matches: 2. The CDR3 region is CASSFGTSGYEQYF. CDR3 nucleotides: TGTGCCAGCAGCTTCGGGACTAGCGGTTACGAGCAGTACTTC.

The chain recombines TRBV28 with TRBJ2-6; D not certain. Germline-derived CDR1 and CDR2 are MDHEN and SYDVKM. V was cut by 3 bases and J by 1 base, with 10 bases left in between. The CDR3 covers 16 residues. CDR3 loop: CASSFEVWSGANVLTF. The CDR3 DNA reads TGTGCCAGCAGTTTTGAGGTTTGGTCTGGGGCCAACGTCCTGACTTTC.

V gene TRBV7-9 combines with J gene TRBJ2-7, with 8 nucleotides matching TRBD2. V trimming: 1 base; J trimming: 0 bases; junction bases outside the gene matches: 5. This CDR3 region has 16 residues. Germline assignment: CDR1 SEHNR and CDR2 FQNEAQ (reference sequence). CDR3 sequence (DNA): TGTGCCAGCAGCTTAGGCGGGGGGCAAAGCTCCTACGAGCAGTACTTC. Its translation is CASSLGGGQSSYEQYF.

The chain combines TRBV2 with TRBJ2-3; D remains ambiguous. The V end was cut by 3 bases, the J end by 12 bases, with 13 bases between. Germline CDR1 and CDR2: SNHLY and FYNNEI. The length of the CDR3 is 12 residues. CDR3 in amino acids: CASSDVAPLQYF. The CDR3 nucleotides are TGTGCCAGCAGTGATGTAGCCCCGCTTCAGTATTTT.

The gene calls are TRBV5-8 and TRBJ2-5; possibly TRBD1 for D (6 bases). Trimming stripped 6 bases from V and 3 bases from J, with 15 bases between. This CDR3 contains 14 residues. Germline assignment: CDR1 SGHTS and CDR2 YDEGEE. CDR3 residues: CASTTGFGKETQYF. The CDR3 DNA follows: TGTGCCAGCACTACAGGGTTTGGGAAAGAGACCCAGTACTTC. Using reference TRBV5-8 and TRBJ2-5 for the parts outside the CDR3, the full variable domain is EAGVTQSPTHLIKTRGQQATLRCSPISGHTSVYWYQQALGLGLQFLLWYDEGEERNRGNFPPRFSGRQFPNYSSELNVNALELEDSALYLCASTTGFGKETQYFGPGTRLLVL.

This clone was observed a few times. The V and J genes are TRBV19 and TRBJ2-7; 7 nucleotides match TRBD2. The germline gives CDR1 LNHDA, CDR2 SQIVND (reference sequence). The CDR3 consists of 15 residues. Unmatched junction bases numbered 9, after V lost 5 bases and J lost 2 bases. CDR3: CASSLILANTYEQYF. CDR3 bases: TGTGCCAGTAGTCTAATACTAGCGAACACCTACGAGCAGTACTTC.

The genes are TRBV2 and TRBJ2-7, with D unresolved. The CDR3 spans 14 residues. Germline V lookup: CDR1 SNHLY, CDR2 FYNNEI. Trimming shortened V by 8 bases and J by 6 bases, and 20 bases separated the two germline ends. The CDR3 nucleotides are TGTGCCAGCTCAGATCACGACTGGCCGGCCGAGCAGTACTTC. This codes for CASSDHDWPAEQYF.

V gene TRBV7-9 combines with J gene TRBJ2-4, with D possibly matching TRBD1 (5 bases). The CDR3 consists of 16 residues. V dropped 3 bases and J dropped 0 bases, with 12 bases sitting between them. Germline CDR1 reads SEHNR; CDR2 reads FQNEAQ (reference sequence). In DNA, the CDR3 is TGTGCCAGCAGCTTGGACATGCTTTTAGCCAAAAACATTCAGTACTTC. Residues: CASSLDMLLAKNIQYF.